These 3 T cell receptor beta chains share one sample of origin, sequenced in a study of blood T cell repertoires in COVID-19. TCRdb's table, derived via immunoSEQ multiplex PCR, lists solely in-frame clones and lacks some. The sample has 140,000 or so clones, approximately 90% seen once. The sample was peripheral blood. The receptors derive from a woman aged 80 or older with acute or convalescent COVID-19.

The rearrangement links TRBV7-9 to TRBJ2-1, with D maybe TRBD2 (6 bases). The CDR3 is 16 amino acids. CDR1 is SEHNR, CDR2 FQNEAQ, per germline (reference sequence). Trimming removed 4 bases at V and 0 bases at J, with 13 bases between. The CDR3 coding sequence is TGTGCCAGCAGCTCGCGGGAACTCAGCTCCTACAATGAGCAGTTCTTC. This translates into CASSSRELSSYNEQFF. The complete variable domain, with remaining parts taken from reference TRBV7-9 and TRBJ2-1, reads DTGVSQNPRHKITKRGQNVTFRCDPISEHNRLYWYRQTLGQGPEFLTYFQNEAQLEKSRLLSDRFSAERPKGSFSTLEIQRTEQGDSAMYLCASSSRELSSYNEQFFGPGTRLTVL.

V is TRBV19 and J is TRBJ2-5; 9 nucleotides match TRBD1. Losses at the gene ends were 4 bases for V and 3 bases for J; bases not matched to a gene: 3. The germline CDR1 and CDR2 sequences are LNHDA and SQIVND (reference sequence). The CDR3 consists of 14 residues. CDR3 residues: CASSKGTGKETQYF. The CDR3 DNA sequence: TGTGCCAGTAGTAAAGGGACAGGGAAAGAGACCCAGTACTTC.

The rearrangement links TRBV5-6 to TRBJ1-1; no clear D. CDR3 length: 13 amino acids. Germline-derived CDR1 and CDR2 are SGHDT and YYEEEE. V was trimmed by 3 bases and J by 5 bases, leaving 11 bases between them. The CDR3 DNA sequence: TGTGCCAGCAGCTGGAGGGTAAAGACTGAAGCTTTCTTT. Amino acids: CASSWRVKTEAFF.